This T cell receptor beta chain was found in a study of T cell repertoires in aging, cancer and after chemotherapy. Turning to the study itself: Patients with glioblastoma brain tumors were sampled before and after temozolomide-based therapy. Notes on the study in general: Untreated cancer patients had significantly lower blood TCR diversity than age-matched healthy donors.

This clonotype was detected only a few times. The antigen remains undetermined. Trimming left V 2 bases short and J 0 bases short, with 13 bases between. The germline V gene has CDR1 KGHSH and CDR2 LQKENI. This CDR3 is 17 amino acids long. The template was genomic DNA from peripheral blood, not RNA. Multiplex touch-down PCR with TRB-A/B primers amplified rearranged V-D-J TRB sequences. MiXCR, applied by TCRdb to the multiplex PCR reads, yields one record per CDR3 protein. The table has about 1,300 distinct CDR3 sequences, about 30% seen once. The sequenced sample consisted of blood. The clonotype originates from a human donor with a solid tumor. The J gene is TRBJ1-4, the V gene TRBV18; D not certain. The CDR3: CASSPSTQLATNEKLFF. For the CDR3, the DNA is TGTGCCAGCTCACCATCTACACAACTTGCAACTAATGAAAAACTGTTTTTT.